This entry lists 10 T cell receptor beta chains sequenced from one sample in a study of cytomegalovirus exposure and HLA in healthy donors (dated by TCRdb to 2016 to 2017). The library was prepared using the immunoSEQ multiplex PCR assay. A mixture of 60 forward primers for TCR Vbeta segments and 13 reverse primers for TCR Jbeta segments was used in the multiplex PCR. In TCRdb, the immuneACCESS table is reduced to in-frame sequences with V and J assigned. These tables do not hold every clone; where another copy was compared, an unresolved V gene accounts for under half, and the others remain unexplained. The sample table holds 150,000 to 200,000 clones, of which more than 70% were seen once. Of the sample, 0.2% to 0.3% is held by the ten largest clones. Sample: PBMCs. The receptors shown here come from a boy between 5 and 17 years old in good health and CMV-seronegative.

The gene calls are TRBV5-1 and TRBJ1-1; TRBD1 matches 8 bases. V gave up 4 bases and J gave up 3 bases; unmatched junction bases: 5. Germline values: CDR1 SGHRS, CDR2 YFSETQ. The CDR3 contains 14 residues. The CDR3 loop reads CASSSGQGYTEAFF. CDR3 coding DNA: TGCGCCAGCAGCAGCGGACAGGGTTACACTGAAGCTTTCTTT.

V usage is TRBV6-5 and J usage is TRBJ2-7; a possible D gene is TRBD2 (7 bases). V shed 0 bases and J shed 3 bases, with 9 bases lying between them. The CDR3 contains 14 residues. Germline V gives CDR1 MNHEY, CDR2 SVGAGI. CDR3 nucleotides: TGTGCCAGCAGTTACTCAGGGGGGGGCTACGAGCAGTACTTC. It specifies CASSYSGGGYEQYF.

The chain recombines TRBV28 with TRBJ2-2; D is undetermined. Deletions cut 3 bases from V and 7 bases from J, with 9 bases between. The germline gives CDR1 MDHEN, CDR2 SYDVKM. The CDR3 has 13 amino acids. The CDR3 DNA reads TGTGCCAGCAGTTTGGATCGGGTCGGGGAGCTGTTTTTT. As protein: CASSLDRVGELFF.

This clone was detected a few times. CDR3 protein: CASSPYPQSSYEQYF. The CDR3 coding sequence is TGTGCCAGCAGCCCATACCCACAGAGCTCCTACGAGCAGTACTTC. This chain connects TRBV9 to TRBJ2-7; D gene unclear. The germline V and J ends were trimmed by 4 bases and 0 bases, with 14 bases remaining between them. Germline CDR1 SGDLS, CDR2 YYNGEE. The CDR3 sequence is 15 residues long.

J is TRBJ1-2 and V is TRBV30, with D possibly TRBD1 on 5 matching bases. Germline V gene data show CDR1 as GTSNPN and CDR2 as SVGIG (reference sequence). The CDR3 has 15 residues. Trimming removed 2 bases at V and 4 bases at J, with 17 bases between. CDR3 amino acids: CAWSLPGRGLYGYTF. The CDR3 DNA reads as TGTGCCTGGAGTCTCCCCGGGCGGGGCCTCTATGGCTACACCTTC.

This clone was seen only once. The chain carries TRBV28 and TRBJ1-1, with TRBD1 as a possible D gene (6 bases). The CDR3 is made up of 14 amino acids. Germline CDR1 is MDHEN and CDR2 is SYDVKM. Trimming shortened V by 3 bases and J by 0 bases, and 8 bases separated the two germline ends. The CDR3 here is CASSLRTVNTEAFF. The CDR3 DNA sequence: TGTGCCAGCAGTTTGAGGACAGTGAACACTGAAGCTTTCTTT.

This clone was seen just once. The gene calls are TRBV19 and TRBJ1-3; no definite D call. The V gene's germline CDR1 is LNHDA and CDR2 SQIVND (reference sequence). CDR3 length equals 11 residues. Trimming cost V 8 bases and J 5 bases, with 7 bases left between them. The CDR3 reads CASQERNTIYF. The DNA for the CDR3 is TGTGCCAGTCAGGAACGAAACACCATATATTTT.

The chain links TRBV5-1 to TRBJ1-1; 8 bases align to TRBD1. The CDR3 has 14 residues. Germline V gene lookup returns CDR1 SGHRS and CDR2 YFSETQ. Germline trimming cut 0 bases from V and 3 bases from J; bases unmatched to any gene: 1. CDR3 DNA: TGCGCCAGCAGCTTGGGGGGACAGGACACTGAAGCTTTCTTT. Protein: CASSLGGQDTEAFF.

The V gene is TRBV25-1, the J gene TRBJ1-6; D possibly corresponds to TRBD1 (5 bases). Looked up from germline, CDR1 is MGHDK and CDR2 is SYGVNS. V was trimmed by 4 bases and J by 6 bases, leaving 16 bases between them. This CDR3 is built from 16 residues. The CDR3 DNA reads as TGTGCCAGCAGTGGCAGACAGAATGATGCTAATTCACCCCTCCACTTT. Its protein product is CASSGRQNDANSPLHF.

The chain recombines TRBV19 with TRBJ2-7; D possibly corresponds to TRBD1 (5 bases). Per the germline V gene, CDR1 is LNHDA and CDR2 is SQIVND (reference sequence). Trimming took 6 bases from V and 2 from J, leaving 5 bases between them. The CDR3 covers 11 residues. CDR3 sequence reads: CASRDTYEQYF. The CDR3 nucleotides read TGTGCCAGTAGGGACACCTACGAGCAGTACTTC.